This T cell receptor (beta chain) emerged from a study of T cells expressing NK-cell markers. Study-wide points: For four donors, these clonotypes were likewise the leading ones in the CD3+CD56-NKG2C+ fraction.

5'RACE template switching with UMIs generated TCR beta cDNA. TCRdb derives one entry per CDR3 protein from the 5' RACE reads, leaving out DNA. This sample's table has 550,000 to 600,000 distinct CDR3 sequences. This CDR3 spans 11 amino acids. Germline lookup yields CDR1 SQVTM and CDR2 ANQGSEA. To note about this clonotype: Its antigen is unknown.

The chain links TRBV29-1 to TRBJ2-1; TCRdb's D call, TRBD2, is unchecked because there is no DNA. Specimen: blood T cells: a sorted CD56 or NKG2C T cell subset, CD4+ or CD8+ T cells, or bulk PBMC T cells (not recorded which). This receptor was identified in a man between 18 and 29 years old in good health. The CDR3 loop reads CSVPSGSEQFF.